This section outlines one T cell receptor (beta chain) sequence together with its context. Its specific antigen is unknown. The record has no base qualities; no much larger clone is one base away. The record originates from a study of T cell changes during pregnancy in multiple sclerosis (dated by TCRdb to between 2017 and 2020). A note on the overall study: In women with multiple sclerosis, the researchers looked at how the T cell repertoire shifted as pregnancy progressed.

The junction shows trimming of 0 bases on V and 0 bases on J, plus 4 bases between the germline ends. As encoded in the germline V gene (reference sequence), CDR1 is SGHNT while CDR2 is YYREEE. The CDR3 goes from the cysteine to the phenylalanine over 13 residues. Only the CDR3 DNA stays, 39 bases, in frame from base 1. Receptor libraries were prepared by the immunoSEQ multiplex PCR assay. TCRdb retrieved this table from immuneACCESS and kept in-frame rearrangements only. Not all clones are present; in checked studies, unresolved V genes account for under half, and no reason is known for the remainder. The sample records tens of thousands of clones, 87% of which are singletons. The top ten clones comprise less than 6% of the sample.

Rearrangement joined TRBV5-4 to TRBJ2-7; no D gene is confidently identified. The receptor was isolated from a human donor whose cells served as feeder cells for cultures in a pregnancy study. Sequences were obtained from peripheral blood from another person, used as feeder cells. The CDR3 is CASSLEISYEQYF. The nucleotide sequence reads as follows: TGTGCCAGCAGCTTGGAAATCTCCTACGAGCAGTACTTC. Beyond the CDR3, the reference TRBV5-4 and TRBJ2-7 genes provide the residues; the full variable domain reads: ETGVTQSPTHLIKTRGQQVTLRCSSQSGHNTVSWYQQALGQGPQFIFQYYREEENGRGNFPPRFSGLQFPNYSSELNVNALELDDSALYLCASSLEISYEQYFGPGTRLTVT.